This T cell receptor beta chain derives from a study of blood T cell repertoires in COVID-19. CDR3 size: 17 residues. Germline V gene lookup returns CDR1 SGHNT and CDR2 YYREEE (reference sequence). J gave up 4 bases and V 4 bases, and 6 bases lay outside the gene matches. Produced via immunoSEQ multiplex PCR; TCRdb's table is partial and in-frame only. In the table there are approximately 82,000 clones, 80% to 90% of which are singletons. The genes are TRBV5-4 and TRBJ2-3; TRBD2 matches at 16 bases. Sequenced: peripheral blood. The sequence derives from a woman aged 55-70 years with acute or convalescent COVID-19. The chain's CDR3 is CASSRGLAGGPADTQYF. DNA of the CDR3: TGTGCCAGCAGCAGGGGACTAGCGGGGGGGCCGGCAGATACGCAGTATTTT.